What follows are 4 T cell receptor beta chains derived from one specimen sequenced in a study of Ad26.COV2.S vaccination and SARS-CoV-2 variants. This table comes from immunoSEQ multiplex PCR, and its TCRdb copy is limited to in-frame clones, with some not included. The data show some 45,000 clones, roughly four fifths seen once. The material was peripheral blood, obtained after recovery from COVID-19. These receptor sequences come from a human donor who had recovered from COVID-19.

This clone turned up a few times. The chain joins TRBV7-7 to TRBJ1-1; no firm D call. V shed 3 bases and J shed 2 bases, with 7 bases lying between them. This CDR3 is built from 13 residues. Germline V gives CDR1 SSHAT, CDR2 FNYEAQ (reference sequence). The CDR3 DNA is TGTGCCAGCAGCTTGGATACTAACACTGAAGCTTTCTTT. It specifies CASSLDTNTEAFF.

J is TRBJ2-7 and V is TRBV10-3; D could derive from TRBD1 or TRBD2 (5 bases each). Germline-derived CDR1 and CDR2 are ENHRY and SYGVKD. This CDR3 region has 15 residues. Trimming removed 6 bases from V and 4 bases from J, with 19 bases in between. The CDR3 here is CAISLNRGHRYEQYF. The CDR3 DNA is TGTGCCATCAGCCTCAACCGGGGCCACAGGTACGAGCAGTACTTC.

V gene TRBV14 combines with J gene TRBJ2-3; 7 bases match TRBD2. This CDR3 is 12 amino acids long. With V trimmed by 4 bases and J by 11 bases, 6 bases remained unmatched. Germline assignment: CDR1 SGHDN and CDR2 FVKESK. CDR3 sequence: CASSPGRGLQYF. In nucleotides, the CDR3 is TGTGCCAGCAGCCCGGGGCGGGGGTTGCAGTATTTT.

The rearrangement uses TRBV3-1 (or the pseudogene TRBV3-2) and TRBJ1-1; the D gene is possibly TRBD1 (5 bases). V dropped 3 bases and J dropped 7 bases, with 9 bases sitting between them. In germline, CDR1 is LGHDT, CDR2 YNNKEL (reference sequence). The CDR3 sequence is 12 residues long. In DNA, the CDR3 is TGTGCCAGCAGCCACCGGGACGGTGAAGCTTTCTTT. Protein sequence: CASSHRDGEAFF.